This T cell receptor (beta chain) derives from a study of blood T cells in healthy people across ages. Looking at the study overall: Per every two T cells, about one barcoded beta molecule was captured by template switching.

A second PCR of 7 to 11 cycles used a sample-barcoded 5' primer and a J-beta primer mix. TCRdb reprocessed the 5' RACE reads via MiXCR and lists one record per CDR3 protein. The repertoire holds more than 1,400,000 distinct CDR3 sequences, around 39% seen once, with around 8% in the top ten. With regard to this clonotype: The antigen is undetermined.

The CDR3 is made up of 11 amino acids. The germline gives CDR1 GTSNPN, CDR2 SVGIG (reference sequence). Trimming removed 4 bases from V and 13 bases from J, with 14 bases in between. General observations from the study: When set beside aged donors, long-lived donors presented more naive CD4+ cells and higher diversity. Donor CMV status was unknown, possibly confounding expanded clonotype changes. Researchers judged that diversity estimates from one million T cells fell short of true values.

V is TRBV30 and J is TRBJ2-4; D is possibly TRBD2 (6 bases). Sequencing used blood. This TCR was sampled from a woman under 30 in good health. The CDR3 here is CAWNIRREQYF. CDR3 nucleotide sequence: TGTGCCTGGAATATTAGACGGGAGCAGTACTTC.